The 19 T cell receptor beta chains below come from one sample, sequenced in a study of STAT3 mutations in large granular lymphocyte leukemia. Which antigens these TCRs recognize remains unknown. Sequenced by immunoSEQ multiplex PCR; TCRdb stores in-frame clones only, minus some. The sample comprises under 35,000 clones, 60% to 85% of which are singletons, and 30% rests with the top ten. Whole-study findings and limits: Every T-LGLL patient had at least one immunodominant TCRbeta clonotype.

Material: peripheral blood mononuclear cells. Source of these receptors: a woman between 50 and 59 years old with T-cell large granular lymphocyte leukemia. Some clones in this sample may be carry-over from other donors' samples.

The CDR3 DNA is TGTGCCAGCTCAGCCGACAGGGGATATGGCGAGCAGTACTTC. Translating gives CASSADRGYGEQYF. This chain links TRBV18 with TRBJ2-7; 8 bases are shared with TRBD1. Germline loops: CDR1 KGHSH, CDR2 LQKENI. The CDR3 length is 14 residues. V gave up 5 bases and J gave up 6 bases; unmatched junction bases: 9.

The chain joins TRBV27 to TRBJ2-6; D remains unclear. With 5 bases removed from V and 3 bases from J, the gap between germline ends came to 5 bases. Germline CDR1 MNHEY, CDR2 SMNVEV (reference sequence). The CDR3 covers 13 residues. CDR3 nucleotides: TGTGCCAGCAGTCTCTTTGGGGCCAACGTCCTGACTTTC. Its translation is CASSLFGANVLTF.

The rearrangement links TRBV7-9 to TRBJ1-2; D remains ambiguous. Trimming shortened V by 1 base and J by 2 bases, and 14 bases separated the two germline ends. The germline V gene encodes CDR1 SEHNR and CDR2 FQNEAQ (reference sequence). The CDR3 loop spans 16 amino acids. The CDR3 sequence: CASSLEGARENYGYTF. CDR3 in DNA: TGTGCCAGCAGCTTAGAGGGCGCAAGGGAGAACTATGGCTACACCTTC.

This clone was picked up one time. The chain carries TRBV18 and TRBJ2-5; no firm D call. V lost 0 bases, J lost 2 bases, and 7 bases lay in between. Per germline, CDR1 KGHSH and CDR2 LQKENI. The CDR3 consists of 14 residues. Here the CDR3 DNA reads TGTGCCAGCTCACCACCGGCCCAGCAAGAGACCCAGTACTTC. Its translation is CASSPPAQQETQYF.

V is TRBV28 and J is TRBJ2-7; TRBD2 agrees at 7 bases. J lost 2 bases, V lost 3 bases, and 4 bases had no gene match. This CDR3 is built from 14 residues. Germline CDR1 is MDHEN and CDR2 is SYDVKM. This CDR3 reads CASSFQRGPYEQYF. The CDR3 coding sequence is TGTGCCAGCAGTTTCCAGCGGGGACCCTACGAGCAGTACTTC.

The chain uses TRBV18 and TRBJ2-5; unclear D gene. The germline V gene has CDR1 KGHSH and CDR2 LQKENI. Trimming removed 1 base at V and 5 bases at J, with 11 bases between. There are 14 residues in the CDR3. In DNA, the CDR3 is TGTGCCAGCTCACCACTGGACGTCCAGGAGACCCAGTACTTC. Amino acids: CASSPLDVQETQYF.

The chain couples TRBV6-5 to TRBJ1-1; TRBD1 matches 7 bases. V lost 2 bases and J lost 10; bases outside the gene matches: 7. The CDR3 is 13 amino acids. Looked up from germline, CDR1 is MNHEY and CDR2 is SVGAGI. CDR3 protein: CASSYRGGRGAFF. The CDR3 DNA reads TGTGCCAGCAGTTACCGAGGGGGCAGGGGAGCTTTCTTT.

J is TRBJ1-2 and V is TRBV29-1; 10 bases match TRBD1. With V trimmed by 7 bases and J by 7 bases, 6 bases remained unmatched. From germline, CDR1 is SQVTM and CDR2 ANQGSEA. This CDR3 comprises 12 residues. The CDR3 protein is CSAGQGELGYTF. The CDR3 bases are TGCAGCGCCGGACAGGGGGAACTTGGCTACACCTTC.

This chain uses TRBV4-3 with TRBJ2-1; D is unclear. The CDR3 covers 13 residues. Between the trimmed V and J ends, which lost 4 bases and 5 bases, there was a span of 9 bases. Germline V CDR1 and CDR2: LGHNA, YSLEER. CDR3 nucleotides: TGCGCCAGCAGCCTCGAGCTCAACAATGAGCAGTTCTTC. It specifies CASSLELNNEQFF.

This clone was counted only a few times. The V call is TRBV5-8, the J call TRBJ1-2; D is unresolved. Germline loops: CDR1 SGHTS, CDR2 YDEGEE. V was trimmed by 0 bases and J by 7 bases, leaving 13 bases between them. This CDR3 has 14 amino acids. The CDR3 here is CASSLVFWSPGYTF. The DNA of the CDR3 is TGTGCCAGCAGCTTGGTATTCTGGAGCCCTGGCTACACCTTC. Drawing the rest from reference TRBV5-8 and TRBJ1-2, the complete variable domain is EAGVTQSPTHLIKTRGQQATLRCSPISGHTSVYWYQQALGLGLQFLLWYDEGEERNRGNFPPRFSGRQFPNYSSELNVNALELEDSALYLCASSLVFWSPGYTFGSGTRLTVV.

This chain connects TRBV12-5 to TRBJ2-1, with D possibly being TRBD1 or TRBD2 (6 bases each). The CDR3 has 18 amino acids. V was shortened by 3 bases and J by 2 bases, with 20 bases between the two germline ends. CDR1 LGHNT and CDR2 FRNRAP come from the germline V gene. CDR3 amino acids: CASGFGGTYTSTYNEQFF. DNA of the CDR3: TGTGCTAGTGGTTTTGGCGGGACATATACGTCTACCTACAATGAGCAGTTCTTC.

On this clone: At one end the junction does not follow the germline gene, possibly because of a read error. The chain recombines TRBV7-8 with TRBJ2-7; TRBD2 matches at 9 bases. This CDR3 spans 15 amino acids. The germline gives CDR1 SGHVS, CDR2 FQNEAQ. The CDR3 region has the DNA TGTGCCAGCAGCCTAGCGGGACTCCGCTCCTACGAGCAGTACTTC. Translation: CASSLAGLRSYEQYF.

The chain is built from TRBV7-8 and TRBJ1-5; D is perhaps TRBD1 (5 bases). Trimming stripped 5 bases from V and 4 bases from J, with 9 bases between. Per the germline V gene, CDR1 is SGHVS and CDR2 is FQNEAQ. This CDR3 is built from 13 residues. Here the CDR3 reads CASSAGLNQPQHF. The DNA for the CDR3 is TGTGCCAGCAGCGCAGGGTTAAATCAGCCCCAGCATTTT.

The chain is built from TRBV7-2 and TRBJ2-7; 9 bases agree with TRBD2. The V gene's germline CDR1 is SGHTA and CDR2 FQGNSA. Germline trimming cut 4 bases from V and 4 bases from J; bases unmatched to any gene: 11. This CDR3 region has 16 residues. The CDR3 reads CASSSSASGIIYEQYF. DNA of the CDR3: TGTGCCAGCAGCTCGTCGGCTAGCGGGATCATTTACGAGCAGTACTTC.

In DNA, the CDR3 is TGTGCCAGCAGTTATATGGGGGGGAACTATGGCTACACCTTC. This codes for CASSYMGGNYGYTF. The chain carries TRBV2 and TRBJ1-2; D might be TRBD1 (5 bases). V lost 5 bases and J lost 2, with 12 bases in between. CDR1 and CDR2 (germline): SNHLY, FYNNEI. The CDR3 loop spans 14 amino acids.

This clone came up once. This chain joins TRBV7-9 and TRBJ2-6, with D unresolved. Germline CDR1 SEHNR, CDR2 FQNEAQ (reference sequence). The V and J ends lost 2 bases and 4 bases respectively, with 6 bases between them. The CDR3 loop spans 14 amino acids. Written as DNA, the CDR3 is TGTGCCAGCAGCTTATTGGTCGGGGCCAACGTCCTGACTTTC. Amino acid sequence: CASSLLVGANVLTF.

This chain links TRBV10-3 with TRBJ1-4; 7 bases line up with TRBD1. The ends lost 6 bases at V and 4 bases at J; junction bases unmatched: 5. The V gene's germline CDR1 is ENHRY and CDR2 SYGVKD. The CDR3 length is 14 residues. The CDR3 here is CAIRKDRRNEKLFF. The CDR3 nucleotides read TGTGCCATCAGGAAGGACAGGCGTAATGAAAAACTGTTTTTT.

CDR3 DNA: TGTGCCAGCAGCTACAGTATTGAGGGCACAGATACGCAGTATTTT. As protein: CASSYSIEGTDTQYF. J is TRBJ2-3 and V is TRBV11-2; D unresolved. The length of the CDR3 is 15 residues. V dropped 4 bases and J dropped 1 base, with 12 bases sitting between them. Germline V gene data show CDR1 as SGHAT and CDR2 as FQNNGV.

The J gene is TRBJ2-7, the V gene TRBV5-1; D gene ambiguous. The CDR3 extends over 14 amino acids. The germline V and J ends were trimmed by 0 bases and 5 bases, with 12 bases remaining between them. The germline gives CDR1 SGHRS, CDR2 YFSETQ. This CDR3 reads CASSLGRINDEQYF. CDR3 nucleotides: TGCGCCAGCAGCTTGGGGCGGATTAATGACGAGCAGTACTTC.